This T cell receptor beta chain stems from a study of T cell repertoires in cytomegalovirus infection. The V gene's germline CDR1 is SNHLY and CDR2 FYNNEI. The CDR3 has 15 residues. After removal of 5 bases from V and 6 bases from J, the junction contained 5 bases not matched to a gene. The sample holds many counts of this clonotype. TCRdb passed the reads through MiXCR, listing each CDR3 protein once. The sample includes fewer than 300,000 distinct CDR3 sequences, under 30% of them seen just once. This sequence joins TRBV2 and TRBJ2-1, with TRBD2 matching over 12 bases. This clonotype was obtained from a human donor in good health (CMV status not recorded). Some clones in this sample may be carry-over from other donors' samples. Sample: PBMCs. The CDR3 coding sequence is TGTGCCAGCAGTCTAGCGGGGGGGCCTGGCAATGAGCAGTTCTTC. It translates to CASSLAGGPGNEQFF.